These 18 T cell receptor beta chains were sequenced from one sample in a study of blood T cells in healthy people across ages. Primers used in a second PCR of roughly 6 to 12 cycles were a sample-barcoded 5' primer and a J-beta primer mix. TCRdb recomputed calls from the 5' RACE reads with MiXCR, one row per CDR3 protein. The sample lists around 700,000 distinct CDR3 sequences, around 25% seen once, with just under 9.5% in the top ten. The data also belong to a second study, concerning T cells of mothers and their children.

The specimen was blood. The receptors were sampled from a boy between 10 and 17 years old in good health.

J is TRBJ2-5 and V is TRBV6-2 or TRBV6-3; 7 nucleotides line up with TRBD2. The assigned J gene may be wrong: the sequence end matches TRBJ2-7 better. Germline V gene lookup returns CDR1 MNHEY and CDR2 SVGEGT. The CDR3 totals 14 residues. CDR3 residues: CASSHPGTTGEQYF. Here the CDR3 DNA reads TGTGCCAGCAGCCACCCCGGGACTACGGGCGAGCAGTACTTC.

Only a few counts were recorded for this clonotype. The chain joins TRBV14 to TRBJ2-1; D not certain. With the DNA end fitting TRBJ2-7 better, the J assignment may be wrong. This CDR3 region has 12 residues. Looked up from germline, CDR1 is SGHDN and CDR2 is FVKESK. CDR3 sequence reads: CASNMDGYEQYF. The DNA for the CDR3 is TGTGCCAGCAATATGGATGGGTACGAGCAGTACTTC.

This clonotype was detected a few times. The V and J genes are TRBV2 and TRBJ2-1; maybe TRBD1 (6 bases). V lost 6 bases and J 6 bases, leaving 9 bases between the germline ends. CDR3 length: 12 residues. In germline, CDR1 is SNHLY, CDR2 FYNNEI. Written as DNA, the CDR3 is TGTGCCAGCAGGGGGGCCTCCAATGAGCAGTTCTTC. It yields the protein CASRGASNEQFF. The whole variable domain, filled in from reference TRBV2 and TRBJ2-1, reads EPEVTQTPSHQVTQMGQEVILRCVPISNHLYFYWYRQILGQKVEFLVSFYNNEISEKSEIFDDQFSVERPDGSNFTLKIRSTKLEDSAMYFCASRGASNEQFFGPGTRLTVL.

The CDR3 bases are TGTGCCAGCAGCGCGACTAGGAATGAGCAGTTCTTC. Translating it yields CASSATRNEQFF. This chain connects TRBV2 to TRBJ2-1; possible D gene TRBD2, 6 bases. V was trimmed by 6 bases and J by 7 bases, leaving 10 bases between them. Looked up from germline, CDR1 is SNHLY and CDR2 is FYNNEI. CDR3 length: 12 residues.

The CDR3 nucleotides are TGTGCCACCAGTGACTCAGGGGATAGTGGGGCCAACGTCCTGACTTTC. As protein: CATSDSGDSGANVLTF. This chain uses TRBV24-1 with TRBJ2-6, with D possibly TRBD1 on 6 matching bases. The length of the CDR3 is 16 residues. V was cut by 4 bases and J by 3 bases, with 12 bases left in between. Germline CDR1 KGHDR, CDR2 SFDVKD.

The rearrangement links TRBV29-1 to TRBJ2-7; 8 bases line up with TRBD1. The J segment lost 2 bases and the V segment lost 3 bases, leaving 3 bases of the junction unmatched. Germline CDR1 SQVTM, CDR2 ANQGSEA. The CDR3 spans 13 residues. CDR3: CSVDGTGTYEQYF. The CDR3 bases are TGCAGCGTTGACGGGACAGGAACCTACGAGCAGTACTTC.

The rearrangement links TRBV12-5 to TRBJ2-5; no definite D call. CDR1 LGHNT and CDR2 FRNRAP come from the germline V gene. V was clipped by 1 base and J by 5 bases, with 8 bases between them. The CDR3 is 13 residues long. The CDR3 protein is CASGLALLETQYF. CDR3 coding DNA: TGTGCTAGTGGTTTGGCCCTTCTCGAGACCCAGTACTTC.

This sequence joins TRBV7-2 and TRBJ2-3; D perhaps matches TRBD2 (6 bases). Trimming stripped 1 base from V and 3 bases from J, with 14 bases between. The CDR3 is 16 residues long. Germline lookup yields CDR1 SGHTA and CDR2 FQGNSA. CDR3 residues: CASSLGGPGGTDTQYF. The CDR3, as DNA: TGTGCCAGCAGCTTAGGAGGACCCGGAGGGACAGATACGCAGTATTTT.

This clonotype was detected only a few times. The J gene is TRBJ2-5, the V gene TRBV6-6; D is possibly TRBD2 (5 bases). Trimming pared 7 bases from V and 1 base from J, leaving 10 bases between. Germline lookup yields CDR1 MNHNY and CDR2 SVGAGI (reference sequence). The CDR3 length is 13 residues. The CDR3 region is CASTADFQETQYF. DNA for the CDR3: TGTGCCAGCACCGCGGACTTCCAAGAGACCCAGTACTTC.

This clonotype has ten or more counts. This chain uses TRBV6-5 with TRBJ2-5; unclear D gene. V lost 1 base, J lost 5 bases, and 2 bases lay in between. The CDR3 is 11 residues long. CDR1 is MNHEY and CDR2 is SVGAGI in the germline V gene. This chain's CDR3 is CASSYYETQYF. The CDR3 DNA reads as TGTGCCAGCAGTTACTATGAGACCCAGTACTTC.

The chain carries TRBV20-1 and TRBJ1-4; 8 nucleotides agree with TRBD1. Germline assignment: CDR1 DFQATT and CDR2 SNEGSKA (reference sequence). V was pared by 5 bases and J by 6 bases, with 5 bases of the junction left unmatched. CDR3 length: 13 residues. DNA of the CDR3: TGCAGTGCTGGACAGGGCTTGGATGAAAAACTGTTTTTT. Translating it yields CSAGQGLDEKLFF.

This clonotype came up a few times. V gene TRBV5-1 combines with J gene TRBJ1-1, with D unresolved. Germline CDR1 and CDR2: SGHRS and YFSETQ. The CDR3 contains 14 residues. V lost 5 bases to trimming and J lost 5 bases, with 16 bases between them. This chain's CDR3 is CASRLSRTGTEAFF. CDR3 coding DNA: TGCGCCAGCAGACTAAGTCGGACGGGGACTGAAGCTTTCTTT.

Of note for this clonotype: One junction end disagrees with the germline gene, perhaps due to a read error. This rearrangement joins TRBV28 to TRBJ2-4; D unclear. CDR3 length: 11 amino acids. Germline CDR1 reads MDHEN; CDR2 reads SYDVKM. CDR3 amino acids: CASSLYNRVDF. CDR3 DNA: TGTGCCAGCAGTTTATACAACCGTGTGGACTTC.

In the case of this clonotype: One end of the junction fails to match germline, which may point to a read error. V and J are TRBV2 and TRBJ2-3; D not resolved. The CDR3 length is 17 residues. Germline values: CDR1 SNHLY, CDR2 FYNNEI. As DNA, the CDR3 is TGTGCCAGCAGTGAAAACGGCGCGTTGACGGGCACGGATACGCAGTATTTT. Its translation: CASSENGALTGTDTQYF.

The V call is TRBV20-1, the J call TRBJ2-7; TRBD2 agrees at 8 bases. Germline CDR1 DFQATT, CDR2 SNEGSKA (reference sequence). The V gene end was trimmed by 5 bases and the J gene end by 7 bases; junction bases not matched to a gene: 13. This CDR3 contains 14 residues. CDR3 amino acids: CSAGTGTSVWEQYF. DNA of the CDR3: TGCAGTGCTGGGACCGGGACTAGTGTGTGGGAGCAGTACTTC.

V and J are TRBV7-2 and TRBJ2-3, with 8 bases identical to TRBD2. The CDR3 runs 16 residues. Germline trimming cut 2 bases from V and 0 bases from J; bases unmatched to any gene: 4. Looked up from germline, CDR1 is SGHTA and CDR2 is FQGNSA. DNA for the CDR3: TGTGCCAGCAGCTTAAACGGGGGGGCTAGCACAGATACGCAGTATTTT. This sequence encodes CASSLNGGASTDTQYF.

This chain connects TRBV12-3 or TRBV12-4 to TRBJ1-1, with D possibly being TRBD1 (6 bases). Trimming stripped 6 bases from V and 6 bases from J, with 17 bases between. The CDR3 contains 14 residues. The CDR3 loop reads CASSPRDRFSEAFF. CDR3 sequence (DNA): TGTGCCAGCAGCCCACGCGACAGGTTTTCTGAAGCTTTCTTT.

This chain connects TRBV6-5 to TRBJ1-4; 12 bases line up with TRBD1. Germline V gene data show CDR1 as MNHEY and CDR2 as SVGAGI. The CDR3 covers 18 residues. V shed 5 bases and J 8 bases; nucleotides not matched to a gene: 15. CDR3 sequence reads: CASSTTGGTGGLGEKLFF. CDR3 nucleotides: TGTGCCAGCAGTACTACCGGCGGGACAGGGGGCCTCGGGGAAAAACTGTTTTTT.